This entry describes one TCR beta chain. The sample is drawn from a study of blood T cell repertoires in COVID-19. The assay was immunoSEQ multiplex PCR, and TCRdb's table has in-frame clones only and misses some. The table shows some 200,000 clones, with roughly nine tenths occurring only once. Cohort 3 recovered donors had two negative PCRs, clearance, or symptom resolution. Germline loops: CDR1 LNHDA, CDR2 SQIVND (reference sequence). V lost 10 bases and J 5 bases, leaving 20 bases between the germline ends. The CDR3 runs to 14 residues. This TCR derives from a woman between 18 and 30 years old who had recovered from COVID-19. The V call is TRBV19, the J call TRBJ1-1; D is possibly TRBD1 (6 bases). Sequenced sample: PBMCs or T cells enriched from blood (not recorded which). CDR3 DNA: TGTGCCACCAAGTGGGGGCACGCCGCGACTGAAGCTTTCTTT. Translating gives CATKWGHAATEAFF.